These 30 T cell receptor beta chains were sequenced from one sample in a study of T cell changes during pregnancy in multiple sclerosis. Libraries were prepared by immunoSEQ multiplex PCR; TCRdb keeps only in-frame clonotypes and omits some of them. The sample lists around 70,000 clones, roughly 90% occurring once. The sample was peripheral blood, taken in the second trimester of pregnancy. These receptors all stem from a female donor with multiple sclerosis, enrolled in a pregnancy study.

The chain couples TRBV2 to TRBJ1-1; D not resolved. In germline, CDR1 is SNHLY, CDR2 FYNNEI. V was shortened by 7 bases and J by 4 bases, with 10 bases between the two germline ends. This CDR3 has 12 residues. CDR3 coding DNA: TGTGCCAGCACGGAGGCGGCCACTGAAGCTTTCTTT. Translation gives CASTEAATEAFF.

The CDR3 here is CASTQGAGTEAFF. The CDR3 bases are TGTGCCAGCACACAGGGGGCTGGGACTGAAGCTTTCTTT. The chain joins TRBV6-6 to TRBJ1-1, with 9 bases matching TRBD1. This CDR3 is 13 amino acids long. The germline gives CDR1 MNHNY, CDR2 SVGAGI (reference sequence). The J segment lost 5 bases and the V segment lost 7 bases, leaving 5 bases of the junction unmatched.

The chain combines TRBV5-4 with TRBJ2-1, with a possible D match to TRBD2 (6 bases). The V end was cut by 1 base, the J end by 9 bases, with 14 bases between. The CDR3 is made up of 14 amino acids. Per germline, CDR1 SGHNT and CDR2 YYREEE (reference sequence). The CDR3 sequence is CASSLNGRGGEQFF. CDR3 nucleotide sequence: TGTGCCAGCAGCTTGAATGGAAGGGGAGGTGAGCAGTTCTTC.

The chain couples TRBV7-2 to TRBJ1-2; possible D gene TRBD1, 5 bases. The V gene's germline CDR1 is SGHTA and CDR2 FQGNSA. This CDR3 comprises 15 residues. Trimming took off 0 bases at V and 2 bases at J, with 10 bases between the two ends. The CDR3 loop is CASSLARGLNYGYTF. The CDR3 DNA follows: TGTGCCAGCAGCTTAGCAAGGGGTCTCAACTATGGCTACACCTTC.

This clone has just a few counts. This sequence joins TRBV6-4 and TRBJ2-1, with no clear D. The CDR3 extends over 15 amino acids. V lost 2 bases, J lost 0 bases, and 8 bases lay in between. CDR1 MRHNA and CDR2 SNTAGT come from the germline V gene. The CDR3 reads CASSDESSSYNEQFF. CDR3 nucleotide sequence: TGTGCCAGCAGTGACGAGTCAAGCTCCTACAATGAGCAGTTCTTC.

The chain links TRBV13 to TRBJ1-1, with a tentative D call TRBD1 (5 bases). Trimming removed 2 bases from V and 5 bases from J, with 21 bases in between. The CDR3 has 17 residues. CDR1 is PRHDT, CDR2 FYEKMQ, per germline (reference sequence). CDR3 residues: CASSLRLADRGLTEAFF. The CDR3 DNA follows: TGTGCCAGCAGCTTAAGATTGGCGGACCGGGGGTTAACTGAAGCTTTCTTT.

The rearrangement uses TRBV6-4 and TRBJ2-3; TRBD2 agrees at 11 bases. CDR3 size: 19 residues. V lost 4 bases and J lost 0; bases outside the gene matches: 12. Germline V gives CDR1 MRHNA, CDR2 SNTAGT. As DNA, the CDR3 is TGTGCCAGCAGTGCCCCGAGGGCTAGCGGGAGGCATAGCACAGATACGCAGTATTTT. This translates into CASSAPRASGRHSTDTQYF.

This chain uses TRBV2 with TRBJ2-5, with 7 positions matching TRBD1. Germline CDR1 SNHLY, CDR2 FYNNEI. There are 13 residues in the CDR3. J was trimmed by 2 bases and V by 5 bases; bases with no gene match: 2. The CDR3: CASSYRGQETQYF. The DNA for the CDR3 is TGTGCCAGCAGTTACAGGGGACAAGAGACCCAGTACTTC.

This clone was picked up a small number of times. This chain joins TRBV7-3 and TRBJ2-7; no clear D. V was clipped by 5 bases and J by 9 bases, with 17 bases between them. The CDR3 covers 13 residues. The germline V gene has CDR1 SGHTA and CDR2 FQGTGA. CDR3 nucleotide sequence: TGTGCCAGCAGCCCATCCGGGTCCTTTGTGCAGTACTTC. Translation: CASSPSGSFVQYF.

This chain links TRBV7-2 with TRBJ1-1; D not resolved. V lost 5 bases and J lost 1, with 20 bases in between. Germline-derived CDR1 and CDR2 are SGHTA and FQGNSA. The CDR3 covers 17 residues. The CDR3 nucleotides read TGTGCCAGCAGCCCCCTTTCGGGTGTACGATCGAACACTGAAGCTTTCTTT. Its translation is CASSPLSGVRSNTEAFF.

The V and J genes are TRBV4-3 and TRBJ2-7; 7 nucleotides align to TRBD2. The CDR3 covers 14 residues. After removal of 1 base from V and 9 bases from J, the junction contained 9 bases not matched to a gene. Looked up from germline, CDR1 is LGHNA and CDR2 is YSLEER. The CDR3 nucleotides read TGCGCCAGCAGCCAAGTTGTGGGGGGGGTGGGGCAGTACTTC. Residues: CASSQVVGGVGQYF.

V is TRBV7-2 and J is TRBJ2-2, with TRBD2 matching over 7 bases. The CDR3 is 16 residues long. CDR1 is SGHTA and CDR2 is FQGNSA in the germline V gene. V lost 3 bases, J lost 0 bases, and 4 bases stayed unmatched. CDR3 DNA: TGTGCCAGCAGCTTTCGCGGGGGAGCGAACACCGGGGAGCTGTTTTTT. Its protein is CASSFRGGANTGELFF. Drawing the rest from reference TRBV7-2 and TRBJ2-2, the complete variable domain is GAGVSQSPSNKVTEKGKDVELRCDPISGHTALYWYRQSLGQGLEFLIYFQGNSAPDKSGLPSDRFSAERTGGSVSTLTIQRTQQEDSAVYLCASSFRGGANTGELFFGEGSRLTVL.

This chain joins TRBV5-1 and TRBJ2-3; possibly TRBD2 for D (6 bases). The CDR3 contains 17 residues. Trimming removed 3 bases from V and 2 bases from J, with 19 bases in between. CDR1 is SGHRS, CDR2 YFSETQ, per germline. The chain's CDR3 is CASSSLSGGVFTDTQYF. The CDR3 DNA sequence: TGCGCCAGCAGCTCCCTCAGTGGCGGGGTATTCACAGATACGCAGTATTTT.

With regard to this clone: This sample also contains other DNA sequences that code for the same CDR3. The V gene is TRBV7-2, the J gene TRBJ1-2; D unclear. Germline V gene sequence: CDR1 SGHTA, CDR2 FQGNSA. The CDR3 totals 14 residues. V lost 2 bases, J lost 2 bases, and 9 bases lay in between. The CDR3 is CASSLYRENYGYTF. CDR3 DNA: TGTGCCAGCAGCTTATATCGGGAAAACTATGGCTACACCTTC.

V usage is TRBV6-1 and J usage is TRBJ1-2, with 7 bases matching TRBD1. In germline, CDR1 is MNHNS, CDR2 SASEGT. The CDR3 is 14 residues long. V trimming: 6 bases; J trimming: 13 bases; junction bases outside the gene matches: 17. DNA of the CDR3: TGTGCCAGCAGAATAACCGGGACAGCTCTGGGTGGCACCTTC. Its protein is CASRITGTALGGTF.

The chain joins TRBV6-1 to TRBJ1-1; D remains ambiguous. There are 12 residues in the CDR3. Trimming pared 8 bases from V and 7 bases from J, leaving 14 bases between. Germline CDR1 is MNHNS and CDR2 is SASEGT. CDR3 in amino acids: CASHPWGGEAFF. In DNA form, the CDR3 reads TGTGCCAGCCATCCATGGGGAGGTGAAGCTTTCTTT.

The CDR3 sequence: CATSTGTSVHYTF. The CDR3 nucleotides read TGTGCCACCAGTACAGGGACATCAGTACACTACACCTTC. J is TRBJ1-2 and V is TRBV15; possible D gene TRBD1, 6 bases. Germline-derived CDR1 and CDR2 are LNHNV and YYDKDF (reference sequence). The CDR3 length is 13 residues. Trimming shortened V by 6 bases and J by 10 bases, and 18 bases separated the two germline ends.

V is TRBV7-9 and J is TRBJ2-2, with unresolved D. This CDR3 contains 11 residues. With 5 bases removed from V and 5 bases from J, the gap between germline ends came to 3 bases. Germline CDR1 reads SEHNR; CDR2 reads FQNEAQ (reference sequence). CDR3 in DNA: TGTGCCAGCAGCCCGACCGGGGAGCTGTTTTTT. As protein: CASSPTGELFF.

This clone was seen once. The chain employs TRBV19 and TRBJ1-5; 11 nucleotides align to TRBD1. V trimming: 3 bases; J trimming: 0 bases; junction bases outside the gene matches: 4. The CDR3 has 17 amino acids. Germline V lookup: CDR1 LNHDA, CDR2 SQIVND (reference sequence). CDR3 loop: CASSIRTGGYSNQPQHF. The CDR3 bases are TGTGCCAGTAGTATTAGGACAGGGGGCTATAGCAATCAGCCCCAGCATTTT.

The rearrangement links TRBV7-9 to TRBJ1-3; D gene unclear. Trimming pared 3 bases from V and 0 bases from J, leaving 9 bases between. Germline V CDR1 and CDR2: SEHNR, FQNEAQ (reference sequence). CDR3 length: 15 residues. The CDR3 region has the DNA TGTGCCAGCAGCTTTCAGCGTTCCTCTGGAAACACCATATATTTT. Protein: CASSFQRSSGNTIYF.

This clone showed up just a few times. The CDR3 is CASSQDPGTTTEAFF. The CDR3 nucleotides are TGCGCCAGCAGCCAAGATCCCGGGACAACCACTGAAGCTTTCTTT. The chain combines TRBV4-1 with TRBJ1-1, with D maybe TRBD1 (6 bases). V was pared by 0 bases and J by 4 bases, with 12 bases between. The CDR3 sequence is 15 residues long. CDR1 is MGHRA and CDR2 is YSYEKL in the germline V gene.

V and J are TRBV6-5 and TRBJ2-1, with TRBD1 matching 8 bases. With V trimmed by 7 bases and J by 7 bases, 6 bases remained unmatched. Germline loops: CDR1 MNHEY, CDR2 SVGAGI. CDR3 length: 13 residues. The CDR3 reads CASNAYRGNEQFF. In nucleotides, the CDR3 is TGTGCCAGCAATGCTTACAGGGGGAATGAGCAGTTCTTC.

This clone was recorded once. The chain combines TRBV5-1 with TRBJ2-7, with 12 nucleotides matching TRBD1. The V segment lost 4 bases and the J segment 7 bases; nucleotides outside the gene matches: 12. This CDR3 is 16 amino acids long. Germline CDR1 reads SGHRS; CDR2 reads YFSETQ. DNA of the CDR3: TGCGCCAGCAGCGTTTCCGGGACAGGGGGCCCTCGGGAGCAGTACTTC. Encoded protein: CASSVSGTGGPREQYF.

This clone was found once. The V and J genes are TRBV29-1 and TRBJ2-3, with 13 bases identical to TRBD2. The CDR3 consists of 14 residues. The germline V gene encodes CDR1 SQVTM and CDR2 ANQGSEA. Trimming took 7 bases from V and 9 from J; bases not matched to a gene: 10. CDR3 coding DNA: TGCAGCGCTGAGGGGACTAGCGGGGTTCGAACGCAGTATTTT. Translation: CSAEGTSGVRTQYF.

The table lists this clone with a count of one. This sequence joins TRBV9 and TRBJ1-1; 9 bases match TRBD1. Germline trimming cut 3 bases from V and 4 bases from J; bases unmatched to any gene: 4. CDR3 size: 14 residues. CDR1 is SGDLS, CDR2 YYNGEE, per germline. CDR3 in amino acids: CASSATTGGTEAFF. CDR3 nucleotides: TGTGCCAGCAGCGCCACGACAGGGGGCACTGAAGCTTTCTTT.

The chain uses TRBV10-3 and TRBJ2-7; weak D call: TRBD1 (6 bases). Germline assignment: CDR1 ENHRY and CDR2 SYGVKD. The germline V and J ends were trimmed by 6 bases and 1 base, with 13 bases remaining between them. This CDR3 spans 14 amino acids. CDR3 in amino acids: CAIRKNRDSYEQYF. Written as DNA, the CDR3 is TGTGCCATCAGGAAGAACAGGGATTCCTACGAGCAGTACTTC.

This clone was detected once. The J gene is TRBJ1-6, the V gene TRBV2, with a possible D match to TRBD1 (6 bases). There are 17 residues in the CDR3. Germline V gene data show CDR1 as SNHLY and CDR2 as FYNNEI. Between the trimmed V and J ends, which lost 6 bases and 0 bases, there was a span of 15 bases. Written as DNA, the CDR3 is TGTGCCAGCAGGGGAGGGGGGGTTAGCTCCTATAATTCACCCCTCCACTTT. It translates to CASRGGGVSSYNSPLHF.

A few counts support this clone. This rearrangement joins TRBV28 to TRBJ1-2; a possible D gene is TRBD1 (6 bases). The CDR3 totals 15 residues. V was clipped by 7 bases and J by 4 bases, with 19 bases between them. In germline, CDR1 is MDHEN, CDR2 SYDVKM. This CDR3 reads CASISTGKGSYGYTF. The CDR3 DNA reads TGTGCCAGCATCTCCACAGGGAAGGGGAGCTATGGCTACACCTTC.

This clone was recorded once. The rearrangement links TRBV30 to TRBJ2-5; 11 nucleotides agree with TRBD1. From germline, CDR1 is GTSNPN and CDR2 SVGIG (reference sequence). There are 13 residues in the CDR3. Trimming removed 5 bases from V and 5 bases from J; junction bases left unmatched: 4. CDR3 region: CAWARTGGETQYF. CDR3 nucleotides: TGTGCCTGGGCCAGGACAGGGGGCGAGACCCAGTACTTC.

The rearrangement links TRBV25-1 to TRBJ2-1; TRBD2 aligns across 7 bases. Trimming took 6 bases from V and 9 from J; bases not matched to a gene: 5. CDR1 is MGHDK, CDR2 SYGVNS, per germline. The CDR3 is 12 residues long. The CDR3, as DNA: TGTGCCAGCAGCCAGTGGGGGGGTGAGCAGTTCTTC. Amino acid sequence: CASSQWGGEQFF.